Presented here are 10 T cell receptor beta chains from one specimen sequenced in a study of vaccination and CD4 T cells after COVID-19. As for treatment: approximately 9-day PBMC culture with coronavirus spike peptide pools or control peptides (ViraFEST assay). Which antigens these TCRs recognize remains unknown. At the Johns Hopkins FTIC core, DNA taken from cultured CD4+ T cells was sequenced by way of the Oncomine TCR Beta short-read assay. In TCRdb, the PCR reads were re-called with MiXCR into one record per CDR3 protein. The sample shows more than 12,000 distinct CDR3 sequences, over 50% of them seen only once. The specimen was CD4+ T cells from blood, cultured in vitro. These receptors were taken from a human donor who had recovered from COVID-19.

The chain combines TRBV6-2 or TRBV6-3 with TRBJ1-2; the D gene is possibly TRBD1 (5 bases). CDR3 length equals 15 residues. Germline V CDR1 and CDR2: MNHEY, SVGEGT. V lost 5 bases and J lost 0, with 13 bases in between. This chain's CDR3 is CASSRTGIANYGYTF. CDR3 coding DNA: TGTGCCAGCAGTAGAACAGGAATAGCTAACTATGGCTACACCTTC.

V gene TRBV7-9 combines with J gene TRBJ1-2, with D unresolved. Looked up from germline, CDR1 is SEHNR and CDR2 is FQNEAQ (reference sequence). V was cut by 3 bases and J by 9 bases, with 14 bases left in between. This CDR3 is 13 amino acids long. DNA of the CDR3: TGTGCCAGCAGCTTTAGCGGGGTTTTAAGCTACACCTTC. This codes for CASSFSGVLSYTF.

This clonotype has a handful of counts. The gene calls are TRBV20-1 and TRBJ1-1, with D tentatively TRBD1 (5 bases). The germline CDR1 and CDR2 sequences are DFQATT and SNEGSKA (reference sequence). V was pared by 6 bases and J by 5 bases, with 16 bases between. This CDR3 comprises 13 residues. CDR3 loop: CSASTLGRTEAFF. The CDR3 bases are TGCAGTGCCTCCACCTTGGGACGGACTGAAGCTTTCTTT.

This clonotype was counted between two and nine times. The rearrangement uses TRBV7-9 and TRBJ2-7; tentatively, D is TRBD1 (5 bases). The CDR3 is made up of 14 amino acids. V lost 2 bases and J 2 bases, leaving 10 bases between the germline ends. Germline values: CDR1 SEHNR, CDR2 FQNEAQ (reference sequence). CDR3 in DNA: TGTGCCAGCAGCTTACAGGGAAGTACCTACGAGCAGTACTTC. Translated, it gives CASSLQGSTYEQYF.

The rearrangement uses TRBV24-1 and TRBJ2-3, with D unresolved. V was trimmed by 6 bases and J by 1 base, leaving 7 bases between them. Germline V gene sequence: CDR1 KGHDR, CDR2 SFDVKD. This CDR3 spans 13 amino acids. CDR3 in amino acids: CATSFLGTDTQYF. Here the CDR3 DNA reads TGTGCCACCAGTTTCTTGGGCACAGATACGCAGTATTTT.

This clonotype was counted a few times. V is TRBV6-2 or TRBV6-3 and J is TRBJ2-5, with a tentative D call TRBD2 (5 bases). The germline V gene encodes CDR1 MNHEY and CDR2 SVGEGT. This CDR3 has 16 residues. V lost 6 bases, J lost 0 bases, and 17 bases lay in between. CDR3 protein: CASRSAGLADQETQYF. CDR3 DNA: TGTGCCAGCAGGTCGGCCGGACTCGCCGACCAAGAGACCCAGTACTTC.

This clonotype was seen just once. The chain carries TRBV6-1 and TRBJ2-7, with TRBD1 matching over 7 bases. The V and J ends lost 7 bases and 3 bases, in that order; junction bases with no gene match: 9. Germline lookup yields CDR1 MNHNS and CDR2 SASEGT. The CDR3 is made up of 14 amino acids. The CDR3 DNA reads TGTGCCAGCAAACCCTCACAGGGGATCTACGAGCAGTACTTC. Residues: CASKPSQGIYEQYF.

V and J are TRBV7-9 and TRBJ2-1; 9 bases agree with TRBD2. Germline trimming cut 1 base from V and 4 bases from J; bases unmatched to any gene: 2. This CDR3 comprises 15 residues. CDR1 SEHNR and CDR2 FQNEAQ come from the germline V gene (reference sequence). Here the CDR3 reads CASSLGGGVYNEQFF. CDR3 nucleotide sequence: TGTGCCAGCAGCTTAGGCGGGGGGGTTTACAATGAGCAGTTCTTC.

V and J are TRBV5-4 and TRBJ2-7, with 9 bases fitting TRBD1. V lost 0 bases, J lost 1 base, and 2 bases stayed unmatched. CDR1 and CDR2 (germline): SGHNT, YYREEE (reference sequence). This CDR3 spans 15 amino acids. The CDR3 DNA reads TGTGCCAGCAGCTTGGCCGGGACAGGGTCCTACGAGCAGTACTTC. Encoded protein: CASSLAGTGSYEQYF.

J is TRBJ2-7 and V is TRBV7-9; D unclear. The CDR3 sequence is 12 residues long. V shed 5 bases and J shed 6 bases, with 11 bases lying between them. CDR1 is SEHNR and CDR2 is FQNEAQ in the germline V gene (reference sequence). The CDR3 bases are TGTGCCAGCAGCGCGACAAATCGCGAGCAGTACTTC. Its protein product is CASSATNREQYF.